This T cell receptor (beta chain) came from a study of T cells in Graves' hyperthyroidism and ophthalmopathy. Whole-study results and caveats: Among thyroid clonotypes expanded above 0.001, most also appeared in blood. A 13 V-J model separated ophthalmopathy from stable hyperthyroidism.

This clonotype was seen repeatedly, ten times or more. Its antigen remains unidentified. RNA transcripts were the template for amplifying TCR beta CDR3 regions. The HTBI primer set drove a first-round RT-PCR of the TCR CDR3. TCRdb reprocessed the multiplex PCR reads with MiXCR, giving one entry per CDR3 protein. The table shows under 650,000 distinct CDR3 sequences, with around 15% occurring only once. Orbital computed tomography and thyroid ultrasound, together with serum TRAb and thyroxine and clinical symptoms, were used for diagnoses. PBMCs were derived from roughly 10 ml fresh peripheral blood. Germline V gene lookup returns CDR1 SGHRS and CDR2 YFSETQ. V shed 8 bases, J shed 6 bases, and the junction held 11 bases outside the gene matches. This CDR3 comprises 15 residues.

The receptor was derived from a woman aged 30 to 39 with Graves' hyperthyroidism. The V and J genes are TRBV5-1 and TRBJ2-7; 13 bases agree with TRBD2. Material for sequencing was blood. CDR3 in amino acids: CARLRRGLAGTEQYF. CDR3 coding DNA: TGCGCCAGACTAAGGCGGGGACTAGCGGGAACCGAGCAGTACTTC.